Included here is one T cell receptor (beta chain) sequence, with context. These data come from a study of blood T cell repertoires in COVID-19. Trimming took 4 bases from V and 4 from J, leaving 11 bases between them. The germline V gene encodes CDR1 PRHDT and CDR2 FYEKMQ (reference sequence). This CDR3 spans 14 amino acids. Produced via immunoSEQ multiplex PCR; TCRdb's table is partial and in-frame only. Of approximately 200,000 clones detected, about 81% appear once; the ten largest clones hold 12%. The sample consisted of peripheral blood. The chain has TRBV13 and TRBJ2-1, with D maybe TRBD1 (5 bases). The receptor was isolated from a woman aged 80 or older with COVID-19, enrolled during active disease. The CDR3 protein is CASSSSTEYNEQFF. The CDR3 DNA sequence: TGTGCCAGCAGCTCCTCGACAGAGTACAATGAGCAGTTCTTC.